This T cell receptor beta chain is drawn from a study of T-cell memory formation after mild COVID-19. Study information: Each donor largely had its own TCR clusters.

CDR1 is DFQATT, CDR2 SNEGSKA, per germline (reference sequence). V shed 0 bases and J shed 4 bases, with 9 bases lying between them. This CDR3 contains 13 residues. At least ten counts were recorded for this clonotype. The antigen remains unidentified. Notes on the study in general: Day 15 to 85 contracting clones showed balanced CD4/CD8; day 15 to 37 expanders favored CD4+.

Libraries for TCRalpha and TCRbeta carried sample barcodes and unique molecular identifiers via 5'RACE. TCRdb reanalysed the 5' RACE reads using MiXCR and keeps one entry per CDR3 protein. The sample shows about 150,000 distinct CDR3 sequences, 6% to 6.5% of them seen only once. The sequence derives from an adult woman who had mild COVID-19 (a few samples of this study predate the infection). Cell type and time point are not known. The chain joins TRBV20-1 to TRBJ1-1; possible D gene TRBD1, 5 bases. The material sequenced was PBMCs or a T cell subset sorted from them (not recorded which). In DNA, the CDR3 is TGCAGTGCTAGAGATGGGACCGCCACTGAAGCTTTCTTT. Translation gives CSARDGTATEAFF.